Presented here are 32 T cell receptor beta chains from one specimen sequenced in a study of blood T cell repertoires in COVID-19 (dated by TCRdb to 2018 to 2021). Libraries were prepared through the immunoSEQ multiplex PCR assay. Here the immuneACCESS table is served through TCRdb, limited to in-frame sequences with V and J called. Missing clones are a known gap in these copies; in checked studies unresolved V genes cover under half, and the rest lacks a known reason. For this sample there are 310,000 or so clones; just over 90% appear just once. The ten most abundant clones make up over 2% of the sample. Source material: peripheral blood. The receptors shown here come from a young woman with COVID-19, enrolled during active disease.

This CDR3 is CASSRNRAETQYF. CDR3 nucleotides: TGTGCCAGTAGTAGAAACAGGGCAGAGACCCAGTACTTC. The chain recombines TRBV19 with TRBJ2-5; tentative D call: TRBD1 (6 bases). The CDR3 has 13 amino acids. The V end was cut by 4 bases, the J end by 4 bases, with 10 bases between. Looked up from germline, CDR1 is LNHDA and CDR2 is SQIVND (reference sequence).

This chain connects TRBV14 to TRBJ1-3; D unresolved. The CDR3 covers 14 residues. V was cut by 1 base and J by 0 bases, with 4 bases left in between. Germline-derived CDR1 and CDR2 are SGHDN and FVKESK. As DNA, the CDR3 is TGTGCCAGCAGCCAAGTCTACTCTGGAAACACCATATATTTT. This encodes CASSQVYSGNTIYF. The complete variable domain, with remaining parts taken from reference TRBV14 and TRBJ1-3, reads EAGVTQFPSHSVIEKGQTVTLRCDPISGHDNLYWYRRVMGKEIKFLLHFVKESKQDESGMPNNRFLAERTGGTYSTLKVQPAELEDSGVYFCASSQVYSGNTIYFGEGSWLTVV.

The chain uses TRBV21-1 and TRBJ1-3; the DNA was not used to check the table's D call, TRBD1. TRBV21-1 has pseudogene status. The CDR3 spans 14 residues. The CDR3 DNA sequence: TGTGCCAGCAGACCGCAGGGTCCTGGAAACACCATATATTTT. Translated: CASRPQGPGNTIYF.

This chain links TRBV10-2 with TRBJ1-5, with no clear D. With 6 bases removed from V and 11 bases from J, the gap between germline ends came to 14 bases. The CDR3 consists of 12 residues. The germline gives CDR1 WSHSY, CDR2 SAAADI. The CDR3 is CASSEDLTSQHF. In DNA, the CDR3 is TGCGCCAGCAGCGAAGACCTGACTTCCCAGCATTTT.

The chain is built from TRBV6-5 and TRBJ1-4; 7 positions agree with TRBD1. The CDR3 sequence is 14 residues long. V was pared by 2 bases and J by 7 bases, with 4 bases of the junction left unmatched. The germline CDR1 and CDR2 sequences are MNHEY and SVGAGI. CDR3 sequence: CASSYRGQGEKLFF. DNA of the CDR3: TGTGCCAGCAGTTACAGGGGGCAAGGTGAAAAACTGTTTTTT.

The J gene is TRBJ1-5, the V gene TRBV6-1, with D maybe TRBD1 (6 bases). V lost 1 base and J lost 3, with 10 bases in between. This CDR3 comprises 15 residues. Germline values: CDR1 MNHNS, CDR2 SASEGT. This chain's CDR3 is CASSEGGQNNQPQHF. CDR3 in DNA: TGTGCCAGCAGTGAAGGAGGACAGAACAATCAGCCCCAGCATTTT.

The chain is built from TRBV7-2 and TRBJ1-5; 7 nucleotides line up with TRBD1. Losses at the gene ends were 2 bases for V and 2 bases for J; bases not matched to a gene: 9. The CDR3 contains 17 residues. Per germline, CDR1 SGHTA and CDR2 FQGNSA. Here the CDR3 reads CASSLPSNRGGNQPQHF. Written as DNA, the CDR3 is TGTGCCAGCAGCTTACCGTCGAACAGGGGCGGCAATCAGCCCCAGCATTTT. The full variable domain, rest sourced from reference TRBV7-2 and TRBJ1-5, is GAGVSQSPSNKVTEKGKDVELRCDPISGHTALYWYRQSLGQGLEFLIYFQGNSAPDKSGLPSDRFSAERTGGSVSTLTIQRTQQEDSAVYLCASSLPSNRGGNQPQHFGDGTRLSIL.

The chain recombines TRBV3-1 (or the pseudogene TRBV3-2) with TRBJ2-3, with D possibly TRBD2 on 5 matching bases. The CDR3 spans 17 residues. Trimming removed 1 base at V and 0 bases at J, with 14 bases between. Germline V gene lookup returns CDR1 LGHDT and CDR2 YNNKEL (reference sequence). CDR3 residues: CASSQASARVSTDTQYF. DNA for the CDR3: TGTGCCAGCAGCCAAGCCTCCGCGCGGGTAAGCACAGATACGCAGTATTTT.

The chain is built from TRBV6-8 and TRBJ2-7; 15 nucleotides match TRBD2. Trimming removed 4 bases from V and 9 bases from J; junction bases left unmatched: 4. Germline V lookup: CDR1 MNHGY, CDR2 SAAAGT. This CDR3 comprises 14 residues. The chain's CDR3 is CASSCGTSGRWQYF. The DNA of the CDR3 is TGTGCCAGCAGTTGCGGGACTAGCGGGAGGTGGCAGTACTTC.

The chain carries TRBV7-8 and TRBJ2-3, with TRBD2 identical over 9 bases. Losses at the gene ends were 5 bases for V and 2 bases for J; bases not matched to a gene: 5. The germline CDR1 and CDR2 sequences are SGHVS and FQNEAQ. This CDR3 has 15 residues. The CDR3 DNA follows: TGTGCCAGCAGCCCGTCGGGACTAGCCACAGATACGCAGTATTTT. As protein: CASSPSGLATDTQYF.

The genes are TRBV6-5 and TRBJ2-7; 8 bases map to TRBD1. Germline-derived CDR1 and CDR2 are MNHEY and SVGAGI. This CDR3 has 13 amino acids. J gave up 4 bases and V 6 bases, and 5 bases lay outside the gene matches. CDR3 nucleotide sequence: TGTGCCAGCAGCCAGGACAGGGTTTACGAGCAGTACTTC. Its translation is CASSQDRVYEQYF.

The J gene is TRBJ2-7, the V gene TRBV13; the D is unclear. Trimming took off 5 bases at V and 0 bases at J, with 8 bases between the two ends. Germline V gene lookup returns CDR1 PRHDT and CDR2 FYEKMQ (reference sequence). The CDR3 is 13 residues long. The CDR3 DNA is TGTGCCAGCAGCCGGGTTAGCTCCTACGAGCAGTACTTC. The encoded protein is CASSRVSSYEQYF.

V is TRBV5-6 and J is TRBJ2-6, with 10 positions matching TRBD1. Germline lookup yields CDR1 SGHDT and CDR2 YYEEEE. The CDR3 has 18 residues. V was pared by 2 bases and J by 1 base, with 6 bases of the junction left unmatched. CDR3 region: CASSFGTGAFSGANVLTF. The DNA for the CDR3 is TGTGCCAGCAGCTTCGGGACAGGGGCTTTTTCTGGGGCCAACGTCCTGACTTTC.

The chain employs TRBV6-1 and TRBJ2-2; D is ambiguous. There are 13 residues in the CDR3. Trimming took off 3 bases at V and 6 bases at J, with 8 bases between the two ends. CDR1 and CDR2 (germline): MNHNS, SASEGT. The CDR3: CASSDVQAGELFF. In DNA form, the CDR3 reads TGTGCCAGCAGTGACGTCCAGGCCGGGGAGCTGTTTTTT.

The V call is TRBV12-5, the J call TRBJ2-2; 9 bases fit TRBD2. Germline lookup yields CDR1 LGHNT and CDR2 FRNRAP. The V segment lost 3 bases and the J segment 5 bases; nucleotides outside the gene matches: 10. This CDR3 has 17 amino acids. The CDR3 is CASGFQGSGRWTGELFF. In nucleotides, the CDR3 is TGTGCTAGTGGTTTCCAGGGTAGCGGGAGATGGACCGGGGAGCTGTTTTTT.

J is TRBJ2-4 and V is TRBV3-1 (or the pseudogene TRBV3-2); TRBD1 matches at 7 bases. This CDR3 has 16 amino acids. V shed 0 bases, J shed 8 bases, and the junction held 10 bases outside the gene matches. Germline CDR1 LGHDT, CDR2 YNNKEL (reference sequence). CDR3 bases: TGTGCCAGCAGCCAAGACAGGGGGTTAGTCGGTGACATTCAGTACTTC. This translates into CASSQDRGLVGDIQYF.

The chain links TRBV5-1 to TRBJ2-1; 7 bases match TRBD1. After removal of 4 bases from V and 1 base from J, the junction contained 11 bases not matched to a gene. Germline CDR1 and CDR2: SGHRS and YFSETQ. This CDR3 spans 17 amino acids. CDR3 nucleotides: TGCGCCAGCAGCATACTTAGACAGGGTAGGTCCTACAATGAGCAGTTCTTC. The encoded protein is CASSILRQGRSYNEQFF.

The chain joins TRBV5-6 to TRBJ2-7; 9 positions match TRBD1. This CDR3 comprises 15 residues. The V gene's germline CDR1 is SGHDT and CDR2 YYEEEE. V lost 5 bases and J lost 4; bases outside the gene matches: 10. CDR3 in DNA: TGTGCCAGCAGTGCCATGACAGGGGGATTTTACGAGCAGTACTTC. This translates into CASSAMTGGFYEQYF.

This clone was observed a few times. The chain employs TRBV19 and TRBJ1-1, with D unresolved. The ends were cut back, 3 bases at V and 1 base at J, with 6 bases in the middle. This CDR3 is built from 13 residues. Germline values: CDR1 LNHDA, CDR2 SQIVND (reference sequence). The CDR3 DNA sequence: TGTGCCAGTAGTATGAACAGGAACACTGAAGCTTTCTTT. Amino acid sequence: CASSMNRNTEAFF.

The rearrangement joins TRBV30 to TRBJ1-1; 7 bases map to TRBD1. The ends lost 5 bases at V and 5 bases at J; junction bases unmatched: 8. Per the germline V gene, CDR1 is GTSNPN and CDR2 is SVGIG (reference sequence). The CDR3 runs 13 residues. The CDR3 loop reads CAWQGVRGTEAFF. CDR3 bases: TGTGCCTGGCAGGGGGTAAGGGGTACTGAAGCTTTCTTT.

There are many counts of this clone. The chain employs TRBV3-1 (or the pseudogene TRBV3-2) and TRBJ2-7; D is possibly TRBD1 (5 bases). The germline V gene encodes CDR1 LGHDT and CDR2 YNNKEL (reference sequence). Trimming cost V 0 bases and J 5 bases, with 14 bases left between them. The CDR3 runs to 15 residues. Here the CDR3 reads CASSQEGRAYDEQYF. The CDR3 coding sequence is TGTGCCAGCAGCCAAGAGGGCAGGGCCTATGACGAGCAGTACTTC.

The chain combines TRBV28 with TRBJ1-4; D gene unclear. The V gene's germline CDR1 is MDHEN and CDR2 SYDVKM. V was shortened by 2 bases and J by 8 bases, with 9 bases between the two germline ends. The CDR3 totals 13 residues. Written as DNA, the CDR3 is TGTGCCAGCAGTTTACCCAGTTCCGAAAAACTGTTTTTT. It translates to CASSLPSSEKLFF. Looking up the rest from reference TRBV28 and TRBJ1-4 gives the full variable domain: DVKVTQSSRYLVKRTGEKVFLECVQDMDHENMFWYRQDPGLGLRLIYFSYDVKMKEKGDIPEGYSVSREKKERFSLILESASTNQTSMYLCASSLPSSEKLFFGSGTQLSVL.

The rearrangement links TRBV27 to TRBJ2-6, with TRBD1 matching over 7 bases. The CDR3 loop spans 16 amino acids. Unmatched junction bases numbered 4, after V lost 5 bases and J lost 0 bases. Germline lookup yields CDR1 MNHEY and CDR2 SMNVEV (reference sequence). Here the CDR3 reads CASSRPGGSGANVLTF. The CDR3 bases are TGTGCCAGCAGTCGGCCAGGGGGCTCTGGGGCCAACGTCCTGACTTTC.

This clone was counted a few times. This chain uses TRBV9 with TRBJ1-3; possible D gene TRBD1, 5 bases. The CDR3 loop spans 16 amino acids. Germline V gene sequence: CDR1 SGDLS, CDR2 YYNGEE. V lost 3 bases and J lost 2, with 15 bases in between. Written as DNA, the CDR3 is TGTGCCAGCAGCGCGAATGCAGGGTTGGCTGGAAACACCATATATTTT. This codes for CASSANAGLAGNTIYF.

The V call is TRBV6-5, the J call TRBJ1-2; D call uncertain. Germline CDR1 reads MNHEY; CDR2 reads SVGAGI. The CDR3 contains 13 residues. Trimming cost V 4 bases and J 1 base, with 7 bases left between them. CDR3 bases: TGTGCCAGCAGTTGGGAGGTTAACTATGGCTACACCTTC. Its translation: CASSWEVNYGYTF.

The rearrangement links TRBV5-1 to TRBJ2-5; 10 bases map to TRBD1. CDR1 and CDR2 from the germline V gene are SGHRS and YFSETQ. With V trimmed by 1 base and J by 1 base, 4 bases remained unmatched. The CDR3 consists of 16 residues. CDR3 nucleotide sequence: TGCGCCAGCAGCTTGCCGGGACAGGGGATCCAAGAGACCCAGTACTTC. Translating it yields CASSLPGQGIQETQYF. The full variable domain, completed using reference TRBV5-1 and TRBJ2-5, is KAGVTQTPRYLIKTRGQQVTLSCSPISGHRSVSWYQQTPGQGLQFLFEYFSETQRNKGNFPGRFSGRQFSNSRSEMNVSTLELGDSALYLCASSLPGQGIQETQYFGPGTRLLVL.

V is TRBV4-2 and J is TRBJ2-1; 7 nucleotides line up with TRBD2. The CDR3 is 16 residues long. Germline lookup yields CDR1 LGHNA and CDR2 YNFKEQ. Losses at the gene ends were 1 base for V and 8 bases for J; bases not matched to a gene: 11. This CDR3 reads CASSQVGTTKVDEQFF. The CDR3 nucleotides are TGTGCCAGCAGCCAAGTCGGGACTACCAAGGTAGATGAGCAGTTCTTC.

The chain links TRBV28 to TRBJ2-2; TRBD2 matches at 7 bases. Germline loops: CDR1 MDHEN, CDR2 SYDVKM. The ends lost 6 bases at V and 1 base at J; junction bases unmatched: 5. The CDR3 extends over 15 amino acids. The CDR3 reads CASSAGTKNTGELFF. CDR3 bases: TGTGCCAGCAGCGCCGGGACTAAGAACACCGGGGAGCTGTTTTTT.

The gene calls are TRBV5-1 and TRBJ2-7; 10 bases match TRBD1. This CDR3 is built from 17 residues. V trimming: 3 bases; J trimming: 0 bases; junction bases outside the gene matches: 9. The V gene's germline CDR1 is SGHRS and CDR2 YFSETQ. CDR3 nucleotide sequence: TGCGCCAGCAGCTCGGGACAGGGGTTCACCACCTCCTACGAGCAGTACTTC. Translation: CASSSGQGFTTSYEQYF.

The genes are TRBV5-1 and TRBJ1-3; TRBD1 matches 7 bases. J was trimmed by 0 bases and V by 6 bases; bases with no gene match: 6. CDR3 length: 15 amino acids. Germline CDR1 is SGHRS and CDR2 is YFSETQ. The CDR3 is CASTPGQSSGNTIYF. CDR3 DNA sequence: TGCGCCAGCACGCCGGGACAGAGCTCTGGAAACACCATATATTTT. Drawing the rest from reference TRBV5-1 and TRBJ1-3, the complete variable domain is KAGVTQTPRYLIKTRGQQVTLSCSPISGHRSVSWYQQTPGQGLQFLFEYFSETQRNKGNFPGRFSGRQFSNSRSEMNVSTLELGDSALYLCASTPGQSSGNTIYFGEGSWLTVV.

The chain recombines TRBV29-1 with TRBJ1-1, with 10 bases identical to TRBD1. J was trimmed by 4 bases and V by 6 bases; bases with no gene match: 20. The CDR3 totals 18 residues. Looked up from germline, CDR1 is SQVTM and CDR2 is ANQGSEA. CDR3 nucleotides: TGCAGCGTACTCGGGACGGACGGGACAGGGGATATTGTCACTGAAGCTTTCTTT. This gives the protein CSVLGTDGTGDIVTEAFF.

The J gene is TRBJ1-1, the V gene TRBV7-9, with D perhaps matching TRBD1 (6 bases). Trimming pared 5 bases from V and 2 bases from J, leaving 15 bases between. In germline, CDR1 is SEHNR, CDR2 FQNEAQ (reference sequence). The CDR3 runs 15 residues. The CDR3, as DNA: TGTGCCAGCAGCCGTACGGGGACATTTAACACTGAAGCTTTCTTT. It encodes CASSRTGTFNTEAFF.